This T cell receptor beta chain was sequenced during a study of shared clonotypes between healthy human individuals. Across the study: Each donor had three CD4 naive, three CD4 memory, two CD8 naive and one CD8 memory plate.

As regards this clone: Its antigen is currently unknown. Different DNA sequences within this sample yield the same CDR3.

Using immunoSEQ multiplex PCR, the repertoire was profiled, and TCRdb retains in-frame clones only, with some absent. The repertoire holds about 1.9 million clones, around 93% seen once, with approximately 1.7% in the top ten. Regarding the study as a whole: Estimated richness values were generally larger in naive subsets than in memory subsets. Clonotype sharing among donors likely depends on sequencing depth.

CD45RO negativity and positive selection for CCR7 defined naive CD8 cells, a population that excluded terminally differentiated effector memory CD45RA+ cells. V lost 3 bases and J 2 bases, leaving 7 bases between the germline ends. Germline CDR1 reads SQVTM; CDR2 reads ANQGSEA. CDR3 length equals 13 residues. This chain uses TRBV29-1 with TRBJ2-2, with D hard to call. The material sequenced was naive CD8+ T cells from PBMCs. The receptor was isolated from a man between 18 and 35 years old in good health. Some clones in this sample may be carry-over from other donors' samples. The DNA of the CDR3 is TGCAGCGTTGATAATGGAAACACCGGGGAGCTGTTTTTT. It yields the protein CSVDNGNTGELFF.